The 27 T cell receptor beta chains given below trace back to one sample, sequenced in a study of cytomegalovirus exposure and HLA in healthy donors. Both 60 Vbeta primers and 13 Jbeta primers went into the PCR. The data were produced by immunoSEQ multiplex PCR, yet TCRdb's version contains in-frame clones alone and is incomplete. The sample lists around 180,000 clones, about four fifths occurring once. Sequenced: PBMCs. Every receptor here comes from a woman between 50 and 59 years old in good health and CMV-seronegative.

This chain links TRBV27 with TRBJ2-1, with a weak D call TRBD2 (5 bases). Germline V lookup: CDR1 MNHEY, CDR2 SMNVEV (reference sequence). V gave up 2 bases and J gave up 0 bases, with 5 bases separating them. CDR3 size: 14 residues. The CDR3 here is CASSLTSSYNEQFF. The CDR3 nucleotides are TGTGCCAGCAGTTTAACTAGCTCCTACAATGAGCAGTTCTTC.

The chain couples TRBV9 to TRBJ2-6; weak D call: TRBD1 (6 bases). Germline V gene data show CDR1 as SGDLS and CDR2 as YYNGEE. V lost 3 bases to trimming and J lost 2 bases, with 9 bases between them. The CDR3 spans 15 residues. The CDR3 sequence: CASSAPGAGANVLTF. The CDR3 region has the DNA TGTGCCAGCAGCGCCCCAGGGGCTGGGGCCAACGTCCTGACTTTC.

The V call is TRBV11-2, the J call TRBJ1-1; D remains unclear. This CDR3 is built from 13 residues. Germline values: CDR1 SGHAT, CDR2 FQNNGV. The V gene lost 1 base and the J gene lost 5 bases, with 8 bases spanning the gap. The CDR3 DNA reads as TGTGCCAGCAGCTTAGGGACTGTTACTGAAGCTTTCTTT. This encodes CASSLGTVTEAFF.

The CDR3 is CASSYPGGNEQFF. CDR3 DNA: TGTGCCAGCAGTTATCCGGGGGGCAATGAGCAGTTCTTC. The chain links TRBV6-5 to TRBJ2-1; 7 bases are a match to TRBD2. CDR3 length equals 13 residues. Germline V gene lookup returns CDR1 MNHEY and CDR2 SVGAGI. V shed 3 bases, J shed 6 bases, and the junction held 2 bases outside the gene matches.

V is TRBV5-4 and J is TRBJ1-1; D is perhaps TRBD1 (5 bases). Trimming stripped 4 bases from V and 4 bases from J, with 11 bases between. The germline V gene encodes CDR1 SGHNT and CDR2 YYREEE (reference sequence). This CDR3 comprises 13 residues. The CDR3 reads CASSRGGTTEAFF. Here the CDR3 DNA reads TGTGCCAGCAGCCGGGGGGGTACCACTGAAGCTTTCTTT. Together with reference TRBV5-4 and TRBJ1-1, the CDR3 gives the full variable domain: ETGVTQSPTHLIKTRGQQVTLRCSSQSGHNTVSWYQQALGQGPQFIFQYYREEENGRGNFPPRFSGLQFPNYSSELNVNALELDDSALYLCASSRGGTTEAFFGQGTRLTVV.

The chain recombines TRBV11-2 with TRBJ2-6; 7 positions match TRBD1. The CDR3 covers 15 residues. J was trimmed by 2 bases and V by 5 bases; bases with no gene match: 3. The germline CDR1 and CDR2 sequences are SGHAT and FQNNGV. This chain's CDR3 is CASSLGTAGANVLTF. The CDR3, as DNA: TGTGCCAGCAGCCTAGGGACAGCTGGGGCCAACGTCCTGACTTTC. The whole variable domain, remainder taken from reference TRBV11-2 and TRBJ2-6, is EAGVAQSPRYKIIEKRQSVAFWCNPISGHATLYWYQQILGQGPKLLIQFQNNGVVDDSQLPKDRFSAERLKGVDSTLKIQPAKLEDSAVYLCASSLGTAGANVLTFGAGSRLTVL.

The chain uses TRBV7-2 and TRBJ1-2, with 7 positions matching TRBD1. This CDR3 has 16 amino acids. CDR1 and CDR2 (germline): SGHTA, FQGNSA. V dropped 1 base and J dropped 6; count of bases not matched to a gene: 11. CDR3: CASSLDSPGTGDGYTF. The DNA of the CDR3 is TGTGCCAGCAGCTTAGATTCGCCGGGAACAGGGGATGGCTACACCTTC.

CDR3 coding DNA: TGTGCCAGCAGCCACGAAATGGAGGAGGGGACAGGGTACTCTGGGGCCAACGTCCTGACTTTC. It translates to CASSHEMEEGTGYSGANVLTF. The V gene is TRBV21-1, the J gene TRBJ2-6; whether TRBD1, the table's D call, matches the DNA was not checked. TRBV21-1 is tagged as a pseudogene. The CDR3 covers 21 residues.

The V call is TRBV7-3, the J call TRBJ2-1; 11 nucleotides match TRBD2. The germline V gene has CDR1 SGHTA and CDR2 FQGTGA. The CDR3 has 19 amino acids. After removal of 4 bases from V and 6 bases from J, the junction contained 17 bases not matched to a gene. CDR3: CASSSPGVAGGSSPNEQFF. CDR3 bases: TGTGCCAGCAGCTCCCCCGGCGTAGCGGGAGGGTCGAGTCCCAATGAGCAGTTCTTC.

This clone occurred once. The chain joins TRBV5-4 to TRBJ2-1, with 9 bases matching TRBD2. Trimming removed 0 bases from V and 6 bases from J; junction bases left unmatched: 4. CDR1 SGHNT and CDR2 YYREEE come from the germline V gene (reference sequence). The CDR3 is 15 residues long. The CDR3 nucleotides are TGTGCCAGCAGCTTGGAGCGGGGGGCCTCCAATGAGCAGTTCTTC. It is translated as CASSLERGASNEQFF.

V gene TRBV19 combines with J gene TRBJ2-1; TRBD1 aligns across 8 bases. The trim removed 5 bases at V and 5 bases at J, leaving 8 bases unmatched. Germline V gene lookup returns CDR1 LNHDA and CDR2 SQIVND (reference sequence). The CDR3 extends over 15 amino acids. The CDR3 protein is CASSLSGTGHNEQFF. CDR3 nucleotides: TGTGCCAGTAGTTTGTCCGGGACAGGTCACAATGAGCAGTTCTTC.

The V gene is TRBV18, the J gene TRBJ1-1, with a weak D call TRBD1 (5 bases). There are 13 residues in the CDR3. Per germline, CDR1 KGHSH and CDR2 LQKENI. V was trimmed by 6 bases and J by 5 bases, leaving 13 bases between them. CDR3 bases: TGTGCCAGCTCCACCATTCGGGGGACTGAAGCTTTCTTT. It is translated as CASSTIRGTEAFF.

The chain links TRBV9 to TRBJ2-3; 8 positions match TRBD2. Germline V gene lookup returns CDR1 SGDLS and CDR2 YYNGEE. Losses at the gene ends were 3 bases for V and 3 bases for J; bases not matched to a gene: 9. The CDR3 extends over 16 amino acids. The CDR3 reads CASSALGGGGTDTQYF. CDR3 nucleotides: TGTGCCAGCAGCGCCCTCGGGGGGGGAGGGACAGATACGCAGTATTTT.

The chain combines TRBV9 with TRBJ1-1, with 7 bases identical to TRBD1. Trimming removed 0 bases from V and 0 bases from J; junction bases left unmatched: 2. This CDR3 contains 15 residues. CDR1 is SGDLS and CDR2 is YYNGEE in the germline V gene. CDR3 amino acids: CASSVGGTVNTEAFF. The DNA of the CDR3 is TGTGCCAGCAGCGTAGGGGGGACAGTGAACACTGAAGCTTTCTTT.

The rearrangement joins TRBV27 to TRBJ2-3; unclear D gene. Germline CDR1 MNHEY, CDR2 SMNVEV (reference sequence). The V end lost 5 bases, the J end lost 0 bases, and 12 bases lay between the germline ends. CDR3 length equals 15 residues. CDR3 in amino acids: CASSPIERSTDTQYF. The CDR3 DNA reads TGTGCCAGCAGTCCCATTGAGAGAAGCACAGATACGCAGTATTTT.

This chain joins TRBV11-2 and TRBJ1-3; D is perhaps TRBD1 (5 bases). Trimming left V 2 bases short and J 5 bases short, with 19 bases between. CDR3 length: 17 amino acids. Germline CDR1 reads SGHAT; CDR2 reads FQNNGV. CDR3 DNA: TGTGCCAGCAGCTTAAAGCAACCCCGGGGGGTGAGAAACACCATATATTTT. Encoded protein: CASSLKQPRGVRNTIYF.

V gene TRBV9 combines with J gene TRBJ2-1; 7 nucleotides line up with TRBD2. CDR1 is SGDLS, CDR2 YYNGEE, per germline. This CDR3 comprises 15 residues. The V gene end was trimmed by 7 bases and the J gene end by 10 bases; junction bases not matched to a gene: 17. CDR3 DNA sequence: TGTGCCAGCGGGAGCGGGATCGGAGGTTTGTGGGAGCAGTTCTTC. Protein sequence: CASGSGIGGLWEQFF.

CDR3 residues: CASSPPRQFYGYTF. The CDR3 region has the DNA TGTGCCAGCAGCCCCCCTAGGCAGTTCTATGGCTACACCTTC. The rearrangement joins TRBV11-2 to TRBJ1-2; D ambiguous. CDR1 is SGHAT, CDR2 FQNNGV, per germline. Trimming removed 5 bases at V and 4 bases at J, with 14 bases between. This CDR3 contains 14 residues.

The J gene is TRBJ2-5, the V gene TRBV7-8; D ambiguous. Germline CDR1 is SGHVS and CDR2 is FQNEAQ. V was cut by 1 base and J by 4 bases, with 13 bases left in between. This CDR3 contains 15 residues. The CDR3 DNA sequence: TGTGCCAGCAGCTTAGTACTTCTAGATGGAGAGACCCAGTACTTC. Residues: CASSLVLLDGETQYF.

The chain employs TRBV6-5 and TRBJ2-2, with D maybe TRBD1 (6 bases). The CDR3 extends over 14 amino acids. V dropped 6 bases and J dropped 3 bases, with 11 bases sitting between them. From germline, CDR1 is MNHEY and CDR2 SVGAGI. In nucleotides, the CDR3 is TGTGCCAGCAGAAAGGACAGAGACACCGGGGAGCTGTTTTTT. As protein: CASRKDRDTGELFF.

V usage is TRBV18 and J usage is TRBJ1-5; no definite D call. The CDR3 length is 13 residues. V was cut by 3 bases and J by 5 bases, with 8 bases left in between. Germline-derived CDR1 and CDR2 are KGHSH and LQKENI. This CDR3 reads CASSPQKYQPQHF. The CDR3 DNA reads as TGTGCCAGCTCACCGCAGAAATATCAGCCCCAGCATTTT.

The chain combines TRBV7-3 with TRBJ2-7; a possible D gene is TRBD2 (5 bases). V was cut by 5 bases and J by 6 bases, with 11 bases left in between. Germline CDR1 SGHTA, CDR2 FQGTGA. The CDR3 has 12 residues. CDR3 nucleotides: TGTGCCAGCAGCCGGGAAAAGGGCGAGCAGTACTTC. Its protein product is CASSREKGEQYF.

The chain combines TRBV4-3 with TRBJ2-2, with TRBD2 matching over 13 bases. Germline-derived CDR1 and CDR2 are LGHNA and YSLEER. After removal of 4 bases from V and 3 bases from J, the junction contained 5 bases not matched to a gene. The CDR3 covers 17 residues. For the CDR3, the DNA is TGCGCCAGCAGCCTTCTAGGACTAGCGGGAGACACCGGGGAGCTGTTTTTT. Its protein product is CASSLLGLAGDTGELFF.

The rearrangement joins TRBV7-3 to TRBJ2-5; tentative D call: TRBD2 (5 bases). Looked up from germline, CDR1 is SGHTA and CDR2 is FQGTGA. CDR3 length equals 13 residues. With 3 bases removed from V and 1 base from J, the gap between germline ends came to 6 bases. CDR3 amino acids: CASSFTSQETQYF. CDR3 DNA sequence: TGTGCCAGCAGCTTTACTAGCCAAGAGACCCAGTACTTC.

This clone was observed a handful of times. The chain has TRBV19 and TRBJ1-1, with D perhaps TRBD1 (5 bases). The CDR3 totals 15 residues. Germline loops: CDR1 LNHDA, CDR2 SQIVND (reference sequence). The V end lost 0 bases, the J end lost 1 base, and 9 bases lay between the germline ends. The CDR3 coding sequence is TGTGCCAGTAGTATAGATAGGGGATCGAACACTGAAGCTTTCTTT. It specifies CASSIDRGSNTEAFF.

This chain joins TRBV28 and TRBJ2-3; a weak D match, TRBD2 (6 bases). V shed 3 bases and J shed 1 base, with 11 bases lying between them. The CDR3 length is 15 residues. The V gene's germline CDR1 is MDHEN and CDR2 SYDVKM. The CDR3, as DNA: TGTGCCAGCAGTTTTATAGGAGGGGGCACAGATACGCAGTATTTT. It is translated as CASSFIGGGTDTQYF.

This clone was counted a single time. The gene calls are TRBV19 and TRBJ2-4, with 9 positions matching TRBD1. Germline CDR1 LNHDA, CDR2 SQIVND (reference sequence). With 8 bases clipped from V and 3 bases from J, the junction kept 29 bases outside the gene matches. The CDR3 has 22 residues. CDR3 amino acids: CASGPDRGKRTGIPVYKNIQYF. The CDR3 region has the DNA TGTGCCAGTGGGCCCGACAGGGGGAAACGAACAGGCATCCCCGTCTACAAAAACATTCAGTACTTC.